This is a list of T cell receptor beta chains from one sample in a study of spatial heterogeneity in lung cancer. TCRdb called the 5' RACE reads again in MiXCR, with one record for every CDR3 protein. Among about 23,000 distinct CDR3 sequences listed, roughly 6.7% were seen once. Here the sequenced sample was lung tumor tissue, taken at surgery. All receptors derive from a male donor with early-stage non-small cell lung cancer. Both conserved end residues are part of each CDR3. The D gene is left open where the match is weak. Rows give clone size only sometimes, using once, few, many, or a class for an expanded clone.

d_call: -; j_call: TRBJ1-6; clone_size: -; v_call: TRBV28; cdr3_aa: CASSLWGLYNSPLHF; cdr3_nt: TGTGCCAGCAGTTTATGGGGGCTCTATAATTCACCCCTCCACTTT
d_call: -; j_call: TRBJ1-2; clone_size: many; v_call: TRBV9; cdr3_aa: CASSPRYSGGRGGYTF; cdr3_nt: TGTGCCAGCAGCCCCCGCTATTCCGGGGGCAGAGGTGGCTACACCTTC
d_call: -; j_call: TRBJ2-3; clone_size: many; v_call: TRBV9; cdr3_aa: CASSSGEQGDTQYF; cdr3_nt: TGTGCCAGCAGCTCAGGCGAGCAGGGAGATACGCAGTATTTT
d_call: -; j_call: TRBJ2-7; clone_size: many; v_call: TRBV12-3/TRBV12-4; cdr3_aa: CASALGPGTPYEQYF; cdr3_nt: TGTGCCAGCGCTTTAGGGCCTGGCACACCCTACGAGCAGTACTTC
d_call: -; j_call: TRBJ1-3; clone_size: few; v_call: TRBV20-1; cdr3_aa: CSARRPGRSGNTIYF; cdr3_nt: TGCAGTGCTAGGCGACCGGGCAGGTCTGGAAACACCATATATTTT
d_call: -; j_call: TRBJ2-1; clone_size: many; v_call: TRBV6-2/TRBV6-3; cdr3_aa: CASSVQGGNEQFF; cdr3_nt: TGTGCCAGCAGTGTTCAGGGCGGCAATGAGCAGTTCTTC
d_call: -; j_call: TRBJ1-6; clone_size: many; v_call: TRBV7-6; cdr3_aa: CASSLLGPVSSYNSPLHF; cdr3_nt: TGTGCCAGCAGCCTGTTGGGGCCCGTGAGCTCCTATAATTCACCCCTCCACTTT
d_call: TRBD1; j_call: TRBJ2-7; clone_size: few; v_call: TRBV4-3; cdr3_aa: CVSSLEVQGAYEQYF; cdr3_nt: TGCGTCAGCAGCCTCGAGGTACAGGGGGCTTACGAGCAGTACTTC
d_call: -; j_call: TRBJ2-5; clone_size: many; v_call: TRBV3-1; cdr3_aa: CASSQIQGGQETQYF; cdr3_nt: TGTGCCAGCAGCCAGATACAGGGAGGGCAAGAGACCCAGTACTTC
d_call: TRBD2; j_call: TRBJ2-1; clone_size: many; v_call: TRBV6-2/TRBV6-3; cdr3_aa: CASSYSTSSSSYNEQFF; cdr3_nt: TGTGCCAGCAGTTACTCGACTAGCTCTTCCTCCTACAATGAGCAGTTCTTC
d_call: TRBD1; j_call: TRBJ1-3; clone_size: few; v_call: TRBV10-3; cdr3_aa: CAISARPTGGLGNTIYF; cdr3_nt: TGTGCCATCAGTGCGCGACCTACAGGGGGCCTCGGAAACACCATATATTTT
d_call: -; j_call: TRBJ2-1; clone_size: -; v_call: TRBV23-1; cdr3_aa: CASSQNRTTAWNEQFF; cdr3_nt: TGCGCCAGCAGTCAGAATCGTACAACAGCCTGGAATGAGCAGTTCTTC
d_call: -; j_call: TRBJ1-3; clone_size: many; v_call: TRBV5-1; cdr3_aa: CASSSGRTYSGNTIYF; cdr3_nt: TGCGCCAGCAGCTCTGGACGGACGTACTCTGGAAACACCATATATTTT
d_call: -; j_call: TRBJ2-2; clone_size: -; v_call: TRBV11-2; cdr3_aa: CASSRGSGELFF; cdr3_nt: TGTGCCAGCAGTCGGGGCTCCGGGGAGCTGTTTTTT